This T cell receptor beta chain appears in the sequencing data of a study of monozygotic twins with inflammatory bowel disease. Comments on this clonotype: Its specificity is not known.

The study's findings and limits: Variability may have been added to patient repertoires by differing immunosuppressive treatments. The existence of one strong signal or clonotype linked to IBD lacked support.

The CDR3 is 14 residues long. Looked up from germline, CDR1 is SGHRS and CDR2 is YFSETQ. UMIs that had a 6-nucleotide sample barcode were put in using template switching. Each CDR3 protein gets one entry in TCRdb, which reprocessed the 5' RACE reads and gives no DNA. The ten top clones account for about 2.6%, within a sample of over 130,000 distinct CDR3 sequences. Blood was drawn at under 3 ml per donor. The V and J genes are TRBV5-1 and TRBJ2-1; TCRdb outputs TRBD1, but without DNA this stays unchecked. The TCR comes from a human donor with ulcerative colitis or Crohn's disease, or a healthy co-twin of an affected twin (not recorded which). Sequences were obtained from blood. The chain's CDR3 is CASSASGGGNEQFF. The variable domain in full, completed from reference TRBV5-1 and TRBJ2-1, reads KAGVTQTPRYLIKTRGQQVTLSCSPISGHRSVSWYQQTPGQGLQFLFEYFSETQRNKGNFPGRFSGRQFSNSRSEMNVSTLELGDSALYLCASSASGGGNEQFFGPGTRLTVL.